The present TCR beta chain was sequenced within a study of T cell changes during pregnancy in multiple sclerosis. Method: immunoSEQ multiplex PCR; TCRdb's copy keeps in-frame clones and lacks some. The sample includes 20,000 to 25,000 clones, 85% of them seen just once. V was clipped by 2 bases and J by 6 bases, with 18 bases between them. This CDR3 has 17 amino acids. Germline loops: CDR1 SGHRS, CDR2 YFSETQ. The starting material was CD8+ T cells from peripheral blood mononuclear cells, obtained in the first trimester of pregnancy. V is TRBV5-1 and J is TRBJ1-6; D is uncertain. This TCR was sampled from a female donor in good health, enrolled as a control in a pregnancy study. The CDR3 reads CASSFNTPGTFNSPLHF. CDR3 sequence (DNA): TGCGCCAGCAGCTTTAACACCCCAGGAACCTTTAATTCACCCCTCCACTTT.